The text below deals with one TCR beta chain. Its target is not known. This entry is derived from a study of shared clonotypes between healthy human individuals. At the level of the study: Sampling drew on donors who were two women and a few men aged 18 to 49.

Method: immunoSEQ multiplex PCR; TCRdb's copy keeps in-frame clones and lacks some. The table has about 1,500,000 clones, around 97% seen once. Findings and caveats of the study: What limited the represented genetic and exposure-history diversity was the small number of donors. Naive subsets generally had larger estimated richness than memory subsets.

CDR3 length equals 16 residues. Unmatched junction bases numbered 10, after V lost 2 bases and J lost 4 bases. The germline V gene encodes CDR1 MGHDK and CDR2 SYGVNS. The genes are TRBV25-1 and TRBJ1-2; 7 bases match TRBD1. Specimen: naive CD4+ T cells sorted from blood. Subset defined: CD45RA+ positively selected. The TCR sequence derives from a man aged 30-40 years in good health. CDR3 DNA sequence: TGTGCCAGCAGTGAAGGGTGGCAGGGGGACTTCTATGGCTACACCTTC. Its translation: CASSEGWQGDFYGYTF.